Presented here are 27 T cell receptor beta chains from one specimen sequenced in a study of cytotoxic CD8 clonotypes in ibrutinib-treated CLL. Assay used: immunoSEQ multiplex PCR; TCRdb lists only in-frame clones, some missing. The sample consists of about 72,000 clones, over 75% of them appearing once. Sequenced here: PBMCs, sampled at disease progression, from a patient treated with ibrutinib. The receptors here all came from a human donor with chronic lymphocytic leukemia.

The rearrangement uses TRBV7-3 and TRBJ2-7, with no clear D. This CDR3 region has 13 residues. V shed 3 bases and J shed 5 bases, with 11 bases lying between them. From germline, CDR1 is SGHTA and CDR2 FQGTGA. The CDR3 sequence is CASSLLGIHEQYF. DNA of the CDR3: TGTGCCAGCAGCTTGCTAGGGATCCACGAGCAGTACTTC.

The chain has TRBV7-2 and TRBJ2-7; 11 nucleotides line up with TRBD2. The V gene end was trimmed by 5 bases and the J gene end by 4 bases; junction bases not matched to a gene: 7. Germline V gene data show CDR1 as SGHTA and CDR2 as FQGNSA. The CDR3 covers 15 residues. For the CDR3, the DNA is TGTGCCAGCAGCGCCGTTTCTAGCGGGGGGTACGAGCAGTACTTC. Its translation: CASSAVSSGGYEQYF.

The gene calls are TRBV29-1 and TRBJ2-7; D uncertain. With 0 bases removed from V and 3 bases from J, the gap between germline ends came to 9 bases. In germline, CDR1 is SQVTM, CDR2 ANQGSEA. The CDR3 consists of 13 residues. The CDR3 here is CSVEDGRHYEQYF. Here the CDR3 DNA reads TGCAGCGTTGAAGATGGGCGCCACTACGAGCAGTACTTC.

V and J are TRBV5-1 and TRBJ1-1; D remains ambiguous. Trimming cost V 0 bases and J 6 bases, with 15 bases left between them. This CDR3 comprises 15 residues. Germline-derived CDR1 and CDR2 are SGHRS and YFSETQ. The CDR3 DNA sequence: TGCGCCAGCAGCTTGGCGCGGGGAACTTATGCTGAAGCTTTCTTT. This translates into CASSLARGTYAEAFF. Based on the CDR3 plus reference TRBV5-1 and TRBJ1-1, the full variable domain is KAGVTQTPRYLIKTRGQQVTLSCSPISGHRSVSWYQQTPGQGLQFLFEYFSETQRNKGNFPGRFSGRQFSNSRSEMNVSTLELGDSALYLCASSLARGTYAEAFFGQGTRLTVV.

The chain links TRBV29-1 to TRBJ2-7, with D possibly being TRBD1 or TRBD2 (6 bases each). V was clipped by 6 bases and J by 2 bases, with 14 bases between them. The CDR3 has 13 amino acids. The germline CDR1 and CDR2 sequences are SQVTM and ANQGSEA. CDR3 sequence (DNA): TGCAGCGTCGTAAGGAGGGGGGCCTACGAGCAGTACTTC. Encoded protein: CSVVRRGAYEQYF.

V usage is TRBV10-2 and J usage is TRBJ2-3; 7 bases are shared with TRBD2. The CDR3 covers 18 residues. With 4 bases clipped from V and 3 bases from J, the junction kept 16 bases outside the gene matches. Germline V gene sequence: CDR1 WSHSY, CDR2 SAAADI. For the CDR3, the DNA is TGCGCCAGCAGTGTCACAAAAAGGACCCGGGGGGTGACAGATACGCAGTATTTT. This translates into CASSVTKRTRGVTDTQYF.

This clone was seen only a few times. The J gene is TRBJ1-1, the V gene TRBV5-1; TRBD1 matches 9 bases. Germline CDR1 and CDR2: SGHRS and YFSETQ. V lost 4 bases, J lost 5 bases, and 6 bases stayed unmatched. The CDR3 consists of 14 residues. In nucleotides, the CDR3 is TGCGCCAGCAGCGCCGGACAGGGGTGGACTGAAGCTTTCTTT. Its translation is CASSAGQGWTEAFF.

The CDR3 protein is CASSILVASGGELFF. The CDR3 DNA is TGTGCCAGTAGTATCCTTGTGGCTAGCGGCGGGGAGCTGTTTTTT. The chain has TRBV19 and TRBJ2-2, with 7 positions matching TRBD2. The CDR3 covers 15 residues. Germline assignment: CDR1 LNHDA and CDR2 SQIVND (reference sequence). V lost 3 bases, J lost 7 bases, and 8 bases stayed unmatched.

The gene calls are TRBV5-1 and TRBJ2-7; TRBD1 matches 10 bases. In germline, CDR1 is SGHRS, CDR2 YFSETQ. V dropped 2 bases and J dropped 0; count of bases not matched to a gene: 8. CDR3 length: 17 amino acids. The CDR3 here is CASSFIPGQGSSYEQYF. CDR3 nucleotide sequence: TGCGCCAGCAGCTTCATTCCGGGACAGGGGAGCTCCTACGAGCAGTACTTC.

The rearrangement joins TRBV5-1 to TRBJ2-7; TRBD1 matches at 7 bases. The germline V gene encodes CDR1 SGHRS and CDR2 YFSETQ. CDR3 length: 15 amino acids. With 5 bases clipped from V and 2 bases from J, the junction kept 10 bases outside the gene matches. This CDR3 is CASRWDSYATYEQYF. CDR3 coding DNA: TGCGCCAGCAGATGGGACAGCTATGCGACCTACGAGCAGTACTTC.

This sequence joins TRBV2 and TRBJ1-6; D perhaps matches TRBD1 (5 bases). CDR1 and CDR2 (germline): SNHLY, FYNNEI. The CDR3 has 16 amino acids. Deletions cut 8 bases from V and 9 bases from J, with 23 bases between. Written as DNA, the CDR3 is TGTGCCAGCGGGGCCCGGGGGGGGTTTGGCGGTTCACCCCTCCACTTT. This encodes CASGARGGFGGSPLHF.

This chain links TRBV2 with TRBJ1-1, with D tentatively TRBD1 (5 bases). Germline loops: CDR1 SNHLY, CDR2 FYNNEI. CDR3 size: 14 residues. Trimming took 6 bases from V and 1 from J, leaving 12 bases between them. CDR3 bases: TGTGCCAGCAGACTCCGGGGGGGGAACACTGAAGCTTTCTTT. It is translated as CASRLRGGNTEAFF.

The CDR3 DNA is TGTGCCAGCTCACGACTTCCGGGACTAGCGGGAGGCCACAATGAGCAGTTCTTC. It specifies CASSRLPGLAGGHNEQFF. This sequence joins TRBV18 and TRBJ2-1, with TRBD2 matching over 15 bases. Germline assignment: CDR1 KGHSH and CDR2 LQKENI. CDR3 length equals 18 residues. Losses at the gene ends were 4 bases for V and 5 bases for J; bases not matched to a gene: 9. Variable domain in full (rest from reference TRBV18 and TRBJ2-1): NAGVMQNPRHLVRRRGQEARLRCSPMKGHSHVYWYRQLPEEGLKFMVYLQKENIIDESGMPKERFSAEFPKEGPSILRIQQVVRGDSAAYFCASSRLPGLAGGHNEQFFGPGTRLTVL.

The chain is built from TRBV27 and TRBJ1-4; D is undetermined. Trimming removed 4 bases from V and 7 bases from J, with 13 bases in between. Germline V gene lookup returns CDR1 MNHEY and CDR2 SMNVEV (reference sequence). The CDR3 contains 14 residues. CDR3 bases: TGTGCCAGCAGTTACAGCTACAACAGTGAAAAACTGTTTTTT. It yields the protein CASSYSYNSEKLFF.

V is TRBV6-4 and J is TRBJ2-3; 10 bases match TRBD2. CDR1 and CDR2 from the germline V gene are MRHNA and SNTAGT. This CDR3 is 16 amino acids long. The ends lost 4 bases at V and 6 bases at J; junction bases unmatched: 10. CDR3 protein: CASSVEAGGPGDTQYF. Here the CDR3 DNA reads TGTGCCAGCAGTGTTGAAGCGGGGGGGCCAGGGGATACGCAGTATTTT.

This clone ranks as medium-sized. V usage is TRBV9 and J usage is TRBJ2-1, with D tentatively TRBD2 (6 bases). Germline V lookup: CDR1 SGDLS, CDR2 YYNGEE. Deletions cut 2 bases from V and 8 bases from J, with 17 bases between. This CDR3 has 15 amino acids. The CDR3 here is CASSVETGDFHEQFF. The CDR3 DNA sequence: TGTGCCAGCAGCGTTGAGACGGGAGATTTCCATGAGCAGTTCTTC.

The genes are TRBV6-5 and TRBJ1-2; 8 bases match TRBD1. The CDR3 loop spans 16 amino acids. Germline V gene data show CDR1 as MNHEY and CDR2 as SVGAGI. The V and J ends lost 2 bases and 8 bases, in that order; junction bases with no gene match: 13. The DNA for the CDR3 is TGTGCCAGCAGTTACCGGGCGGCAGGGGGCTTAGGGGGCTACACCTTC. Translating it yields CASSYRAAGGLGGYTF.

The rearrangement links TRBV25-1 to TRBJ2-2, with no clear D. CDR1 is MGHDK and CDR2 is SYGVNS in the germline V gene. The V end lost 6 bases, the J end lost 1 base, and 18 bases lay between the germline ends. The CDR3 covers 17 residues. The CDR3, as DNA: TGTGCCAGCAGAACCACTGGGATCTTAGGGAACACCGGGGAGCTGTTTTTT. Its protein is CASRTTGILGNTGELFF.

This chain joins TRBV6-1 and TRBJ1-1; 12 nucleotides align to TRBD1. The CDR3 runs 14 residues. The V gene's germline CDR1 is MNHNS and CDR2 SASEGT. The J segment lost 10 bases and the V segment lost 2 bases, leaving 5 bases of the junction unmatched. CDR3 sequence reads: CASSEWDRGRAAFF. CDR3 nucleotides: TGTGCCAGCAGTGAATGGGACAGGGGGCGCGCAGCTTTCTTT.

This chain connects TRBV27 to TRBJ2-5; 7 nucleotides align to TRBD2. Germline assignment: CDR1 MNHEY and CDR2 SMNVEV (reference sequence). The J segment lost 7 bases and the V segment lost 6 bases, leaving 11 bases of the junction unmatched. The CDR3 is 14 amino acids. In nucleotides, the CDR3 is TGTGCCAGCAGGCGCGGGAGCTTCGTGGGGACCCAGTACTTC. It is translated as CASRRGSFVGTQYF.

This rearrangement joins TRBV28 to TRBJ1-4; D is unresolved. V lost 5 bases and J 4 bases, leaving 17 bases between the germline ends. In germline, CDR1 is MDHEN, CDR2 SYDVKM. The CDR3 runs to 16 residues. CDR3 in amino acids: CASSPYWAAGNEKLFF. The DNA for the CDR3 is TGTGCCAGCAGTCCCTATTGGGCAGCGGGTAATGAAAAACTGTTTTTT.

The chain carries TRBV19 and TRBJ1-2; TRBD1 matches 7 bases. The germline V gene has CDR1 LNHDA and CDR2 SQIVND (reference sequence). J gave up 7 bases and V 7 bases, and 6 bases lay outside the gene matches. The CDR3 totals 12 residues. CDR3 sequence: CASTEGARGYTF. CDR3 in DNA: TGTGCCAGTACTGAGGGGGCGCGTGGCTACACCTTC.

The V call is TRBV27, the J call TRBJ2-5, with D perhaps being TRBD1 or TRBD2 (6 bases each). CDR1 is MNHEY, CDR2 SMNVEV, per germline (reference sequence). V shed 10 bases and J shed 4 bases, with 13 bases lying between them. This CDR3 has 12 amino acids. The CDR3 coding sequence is TGTGCCACCCATGGAGGGGGAGAGACCCAGTACTTC. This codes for CATHGGGETQYF.

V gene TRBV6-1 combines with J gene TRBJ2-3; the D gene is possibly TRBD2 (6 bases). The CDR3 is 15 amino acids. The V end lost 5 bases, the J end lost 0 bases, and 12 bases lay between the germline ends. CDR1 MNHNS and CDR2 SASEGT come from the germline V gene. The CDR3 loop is CASSPLAKSTDTQYF. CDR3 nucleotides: TGTGCCAGCAGTCCCCTAGCGAAAAGCACAGATACGCAGTATTTT.

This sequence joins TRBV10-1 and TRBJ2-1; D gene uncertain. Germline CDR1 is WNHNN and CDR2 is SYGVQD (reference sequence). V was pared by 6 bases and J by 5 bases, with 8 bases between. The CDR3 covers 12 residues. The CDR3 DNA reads TGCGCCAGCAGCCGGACGGACAATGAGCAGTTCTTC. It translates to CASSRTDNEQFF.

The CDR3 sequence: CACLSSGRLNTGELFF. The DNA of the CDR3 is TGTGCCTGCCTTTCCAGCGGGAGGTTGAACACCGGGGAGCTGTTTTTT. The V gene is TRBV30, the J gene TRBJ2-2; 9 positions agree with TRBD2. Per germline, CDR1 GTSNPN and CDR2 SVGIG (reference sequence). V gave up 6 bases and J gave up 1 base; unmatched junction bases: 9. The CDR3 is made up of 16 amino acids.

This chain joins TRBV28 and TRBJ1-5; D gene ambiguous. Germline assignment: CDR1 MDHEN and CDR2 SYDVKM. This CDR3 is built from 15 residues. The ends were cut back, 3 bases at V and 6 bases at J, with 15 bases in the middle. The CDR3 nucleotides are TGTGCCAGCAGTTTCTCGGGTAGTTCAAGTCAGCCCCAGCATTTT. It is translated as CASSFSGSSSQPQHF. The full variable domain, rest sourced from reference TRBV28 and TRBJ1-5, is DVKVTQSSRYLVKRTGEKVFLECVQDMDHENMFWYRQDPGLGLRLIYFSYDVKMKEKGDIPEGYSVSREKKERFSLILESASTNQTSMYLCASSFSGSSSQPQHFGDGTRLSIL.